These 12 T cell receptor beta chains came from one sample sequenced in a study of identical twins (dated by TCRdb to the mid-2010s). The library was prepared using 5' RACE. This sample was sequenced with an Illumina HiSeq 2000. TCRdb reprocessing: public reads trimmed at Q25 with fastp, clones called with MiXCR, in-frame beta chains kept. A single entry per CDR3 protein holds the most common genes and DNA from its merged rows. The sample table contains 250,000 to 300,000 distinct CDR3 sequences; only one count was recorded for about 8.3% of them. 3% of the sample is held by the ten biggest clonotypes. The same data also contributed to another study, on yellow fever vaccine responses in identical twins.

Sequenced: CD8+ T cells sorted from blood. All receptors come from a woman aged 18-30 years in good health.

The chain joins TRBV5-6 to TRBJ1-1; D remains ambiguous. The V and J ends lost 4 bases and 4 bases respectively, with 17 bases between them. CDR3 length: 15 residues. Germline V gives CDR1 SGHDT, CDR2 YYEEEE. The DNA of the CDR3 is TGTGCCAGCAGCGTCCGGGCGGGAAGAGGCACTGAAGCTTTCTTT. It encodes CASSVRAGRGTEAFF.

The gene calls are TRBV7-6 and TRBJ2-1, with TRBD2 as a possible D gene (5 bases). The germline V gene has CDR1 SGHVS and CDR2 FNYEAQ. The V and J ends lost 0 bases and 8 bases respectively, with 14 bases between them. This CDR3 contains 15 residues. This chain's CDR3 is CASSLAIASWDEQFF. CDR3 sequence (DNA): TGTGCCAGCAGCTTAGCGATCGCTAGCTGGGATGAGCAGTTCTTC.

The genes are TRBV30 and TRBJ1-1; 8 bases fit TRBD1. Germline CDR1 is GTSNPN and CDR2 is SVGIG (reference sequence). V trimming: 4 bases; J trimming: 6 bases; junction bases outside the gene matches: 16. The CDR3 is made up of 16 amino acids. The CDR3: CAWMDLSRDRLAEAFF. The CDR3 bases are TGTGCCTGGATGGATCTCTCACGGGACAGGCTAGCTGAAGCTTTCTTT.

This clonotype was detected only a few times. J is TRBJ2-5 and V is TRBV11-2, with D perhaps TRBD2 (6 bases). V was cut by 5 bases and J by 10 bases, with 11 bases left in between. The V gene's germline CDR1 is SGHAT and CDR2 FQNNGV. This CDR3 has 11 amino acids. CDR3 region: CASSTTGDQYF. DNA for the CDR3: TGTGCCAGCAGCACCACGGGGGACCAGTACTTC.

At least ten counts were recorded for this clonotype. This chain links TRBV3-1 with TRBJ2-7; TRBD2 aligns across 14 bases. V shed 6 bases, J shed 4 bases, and the junction held 8 bases outside the gene matches. This CDR3 region has 16 residues. Germline CDR1 is LGHDT and CDR2 is YNNKEL (reference sequence). This CDR3 is CASSPTGTSGSYEQYF. CDR3 nucleotides: TGTGCCAGCAGTCCCACCGGGACTAGCGGGAGTTACGAGCAGTACTTC.

Many counts were recorded for this clonotype. The V call is TRBV6-4, the J call TRBJ2-3; 7 nucleotides match TRBD1. Germline CDR1 MRHNA, CDR2 SNTAGT. The junction had 5 bases not matched to a gene; V was cut back by 5 bases and J by 3 bases. There are 14 residues in the CDR3. Here the CDR3 reads CASSKGQPTDTQYF. CDR3 DNA sequence: TGTGCCAGCAGTAAGGGACAGCCTACAGATACGCAGTATTTT.

At least ten counts were recorded for this clonotype. The CDR3 spells CASSGSPSYEQYF. The CDR3 DNA reads TGCGCCAGTAGCGGGAGTCCCTCCTACGAGCAGTACTTC. The chain has TRBV4-1 and TRBJ2-7; 9 nucleotides agree with TRBD2. The trim removed 9 bases at V and 0 bases at J, leaving 3 bases unmatched. CDR3 length: 13 amino acids. In germline, CDR1 is MGHRA, CDR2 YSYEKL.

This clonotype was recorded a few times. V and J are TRBV7-9 and TRBJ2-7, with 9 bases lining up with TRBD1. V was pared by 2 bases and J by 5 bases, with 7 bases of the junction left unmatched. CDR3 size: 15 residues. Germline CDR1 and CDR2: SEHNR and FQNEAQ (reference sequence). For the CDR3, the DNA is TGTGCCAGCAGCTTAAGCCCGGGACAGGGACACGAGCAGTACTTC. It translates to CASSLSPGQGHEQYF.

This clonotype was found a few times. The chain combines TRBV7-9 with TRBJ2-7; TRBD2 agrees at 7 bases. Germline CDR1 reads SEHNR; CDR2 reads FQNEAQ (reference sequence). CDR3 size: 15 residues. V dropped 5 bases and J dropped 1; count of bases not matched to a gene: 8. The CDR3 spells CASSPPVGGSYEQYF. In nucleotides, the CDR3 is TGTGCCAGCAGCCCCCCGGTGGGGGGGTCCTACGAGCAGTACTTC.

The J gene is TRBJ2-2, the V gene TRBV6-1; D is unresolved. The germline CDR1 and CDR2 sequences are MNHNS and SASEGT. This CDR3 contains 16 residues. V lost 6 bases and J 3 bases, leaving 17 bases between the germline ends. In DNA, the CDR3 is TGTGCCAGCAGGCATCCCCCCCCATGGGACACCGGGGAGCTGTTTTTT. Protein sequence: CASRHPPPWDTGELFF.

There are many counts of this clonotype. The V and J genes are TRBV4-3 and TRBJ2-3, with 10 bases matching TRBD2. The V gene's germline CDR1 is LGHNA and CDR2 YSLEER. Losses at the gene ends were 0 bases for V and 6 bases for J; bases not matched to a gene: 15. The CDR3 covers 19 residues. CDR3 nucleotides: TGCGCCAGCAGCCAAGATGTTGGCCGGCCTAGCGGGAGAAGGGATACGCAGTATTTT. Translation: CASSQDVGRPSGRRDTQYF.

This clonotype has only a few counts. The rearrangement joins TRBV7-8 to TRBJ1-1, with 7 bases matching TRBD1. The CDR3 is made up of 14 amino acids. With V trimmed by 1 base and J by 10 bases, 9 bases remained unmatched. From germline, CDR1 is SGHVS and CDR2 FQNEAQ. CDR3 sequence reads: CASSLVTGAQGAFF. Here the CDR3 DNA reads TGTGCCAGCAGCTTAGTCACAGGGGCCCAGGGAGCTTTCTTT.